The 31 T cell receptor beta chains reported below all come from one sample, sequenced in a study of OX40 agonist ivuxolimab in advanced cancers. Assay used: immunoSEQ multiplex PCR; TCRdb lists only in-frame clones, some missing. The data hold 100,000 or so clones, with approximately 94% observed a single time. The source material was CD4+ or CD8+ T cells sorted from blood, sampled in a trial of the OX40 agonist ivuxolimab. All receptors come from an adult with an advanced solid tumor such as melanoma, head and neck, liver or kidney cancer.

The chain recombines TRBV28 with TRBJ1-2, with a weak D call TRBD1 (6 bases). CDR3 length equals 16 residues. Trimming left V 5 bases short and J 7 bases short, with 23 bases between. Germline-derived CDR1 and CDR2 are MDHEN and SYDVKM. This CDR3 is CASSRSRGSTSGGYTF. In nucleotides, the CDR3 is TGTGCCAGCAGTAGATCAAGGGGGTCGACGAGCGGTGGCTACACCTTC.

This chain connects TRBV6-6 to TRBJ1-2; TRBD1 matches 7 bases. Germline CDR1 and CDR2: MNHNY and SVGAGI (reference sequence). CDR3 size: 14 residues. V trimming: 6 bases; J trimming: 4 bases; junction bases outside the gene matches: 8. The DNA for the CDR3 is TGTGCCAGCAGAGACAGGGACACCTCCTATGGCTACACCTTC. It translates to CASRDRDTSYGYTF.

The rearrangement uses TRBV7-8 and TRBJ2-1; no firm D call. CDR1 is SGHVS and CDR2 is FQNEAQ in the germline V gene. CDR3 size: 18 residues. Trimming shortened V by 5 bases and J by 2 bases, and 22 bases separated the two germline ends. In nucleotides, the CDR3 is TGTGCCAGCAGCGGCCCCAACCTGGACGGAGAGACCTACAATGAGCAGTTCTTC. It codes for CASSGPNLDGETYNEQFF. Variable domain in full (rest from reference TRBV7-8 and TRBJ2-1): GAGVSQSPRYKVAKRGQDVALRCDPISGHVSLFWYQQALGQGPEFLTYFQNEAQLDKSGLPSDRFFAERPEGSVSTLKIQRTQQEDSAVYLCASSGPNLDGETYNEQFFGPGTRLTVL.

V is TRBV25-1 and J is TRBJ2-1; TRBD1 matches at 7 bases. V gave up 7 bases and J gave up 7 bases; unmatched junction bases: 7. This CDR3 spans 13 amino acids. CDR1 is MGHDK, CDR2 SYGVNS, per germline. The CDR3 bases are TGTGCCAGCAACGACAGGGATAGGAATGAGCAGTTCTTC. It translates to CASNDRDRNEQFF. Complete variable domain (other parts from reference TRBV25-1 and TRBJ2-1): EADIYQTPRYLVIGTGKKITLECSQTMGHDKMYWYQQDPGMELHLIHYSYGVNSTEKGDLSSESTVSRIRTEHFPLTLESARPSHTSQYLCASNDRDRNEQFFGPGTRLTVL.

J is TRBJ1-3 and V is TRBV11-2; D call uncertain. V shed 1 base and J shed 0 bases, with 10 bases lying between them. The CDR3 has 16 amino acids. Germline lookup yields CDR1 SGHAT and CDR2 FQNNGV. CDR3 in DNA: TGTGCCAGCAGCTTAGTTGCCGGTCCCTCTGGAAACACCATATATTTT. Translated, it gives CASSLVAGPSGNTIYF.

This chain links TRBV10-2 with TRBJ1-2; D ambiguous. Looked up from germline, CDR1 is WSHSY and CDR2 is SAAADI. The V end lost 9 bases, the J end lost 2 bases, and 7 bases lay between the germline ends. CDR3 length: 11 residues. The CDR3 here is CASQENYGYTF. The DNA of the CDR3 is TGCGCCAGTCAGGAGAACTATGGCTACACCTTC.

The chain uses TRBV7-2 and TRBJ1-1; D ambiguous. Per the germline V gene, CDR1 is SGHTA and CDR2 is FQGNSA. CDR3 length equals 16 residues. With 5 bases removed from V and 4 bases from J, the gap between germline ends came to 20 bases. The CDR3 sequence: CASSPRHLTAGTEAFF. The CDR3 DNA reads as TGTGCCAGCAGCCCTAGGCACCTAACTGCCGGCACTGAAGCTTTCTTT.

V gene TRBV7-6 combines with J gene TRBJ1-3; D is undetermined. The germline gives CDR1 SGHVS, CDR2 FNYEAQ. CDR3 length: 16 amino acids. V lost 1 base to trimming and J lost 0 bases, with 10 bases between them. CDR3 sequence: CASSLVAGPSGNTIYF. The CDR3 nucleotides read TGTGCCAGCAGCTTAGTTGCCGGTCCCTCTGGAAACACCATATATTTT.

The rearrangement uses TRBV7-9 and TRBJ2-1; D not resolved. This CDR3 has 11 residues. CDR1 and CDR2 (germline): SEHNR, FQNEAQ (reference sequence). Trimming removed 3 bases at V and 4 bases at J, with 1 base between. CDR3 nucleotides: TGTGCCAGCAGCTTTTACAATGAGCAGTTCTTC. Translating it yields CASSFYNEQFF.

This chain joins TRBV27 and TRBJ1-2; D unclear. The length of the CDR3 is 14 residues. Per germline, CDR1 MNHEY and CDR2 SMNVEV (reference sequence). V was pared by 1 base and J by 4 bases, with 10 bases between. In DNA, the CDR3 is TGTGCCAGCAGTTTATTGTTCGGGCTCTATGGCTACACCTTC. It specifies CASSLLFGLYGYTF.

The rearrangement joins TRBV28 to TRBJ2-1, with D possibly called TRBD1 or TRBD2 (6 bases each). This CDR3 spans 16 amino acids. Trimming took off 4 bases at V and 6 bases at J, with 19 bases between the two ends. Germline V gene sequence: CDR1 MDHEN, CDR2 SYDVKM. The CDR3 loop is CASSSLGGGHPNEQFF. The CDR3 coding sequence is TGTGCCAGCAGTTCTCTGGGTGGGGGGCACCCCAATGAGCAGTTCTTC.

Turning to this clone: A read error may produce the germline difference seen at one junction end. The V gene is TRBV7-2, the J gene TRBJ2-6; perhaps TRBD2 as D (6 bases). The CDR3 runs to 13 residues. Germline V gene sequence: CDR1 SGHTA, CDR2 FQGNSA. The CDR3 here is CARRGSGANALTF. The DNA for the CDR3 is TGTGCCAGGCGGGGTTCTGGGGCCAACGCCCTGACTTTC. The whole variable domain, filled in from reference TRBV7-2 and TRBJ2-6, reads GAGVSQSPSNKVTEKGKDVELRCDPISGHTALYWYRQSLGQGLEFLIYFQGNSAPDKSGLPSDRFSAERTGGSVSTLTIQRTQQEDSAVYLCARRGSGANALTFGAGSRLTVL.

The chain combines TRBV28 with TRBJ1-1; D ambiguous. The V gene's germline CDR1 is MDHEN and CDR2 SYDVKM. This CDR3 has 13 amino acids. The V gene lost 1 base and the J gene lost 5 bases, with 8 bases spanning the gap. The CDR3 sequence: CASSLSEGTEAFF. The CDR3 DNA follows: TGTGCCAGCAGTTTATCAGAGGGAACTGAAGCTTTCTTT. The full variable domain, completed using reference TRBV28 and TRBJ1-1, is DVKVTQSSRYLVKRTGEKVFLECVQDMDHENMFWYRQDPGLGLRLIYFSYDVKMKEKGDIPEGYSVSREKKERFSLILESASTNQTSMYLCASSLSEGTEAFFGQGTRLTVV.

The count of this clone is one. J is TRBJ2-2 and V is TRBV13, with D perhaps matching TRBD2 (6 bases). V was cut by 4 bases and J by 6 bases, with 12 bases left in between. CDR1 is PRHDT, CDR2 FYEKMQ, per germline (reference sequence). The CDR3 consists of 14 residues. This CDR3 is CASSYGTHPGELFF. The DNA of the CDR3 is TGTGCCAGCAGCTACGGGACTCACCCCGGGGAGCTGTTTTTT.

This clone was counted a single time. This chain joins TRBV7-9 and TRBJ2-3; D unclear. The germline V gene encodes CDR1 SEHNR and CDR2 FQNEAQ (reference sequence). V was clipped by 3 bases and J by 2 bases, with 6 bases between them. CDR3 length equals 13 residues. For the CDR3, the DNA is TGTGCCAGCAGCTTGAGGATCACAGATACGCAGTATTTT. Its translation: CASSLRITDTQYF.

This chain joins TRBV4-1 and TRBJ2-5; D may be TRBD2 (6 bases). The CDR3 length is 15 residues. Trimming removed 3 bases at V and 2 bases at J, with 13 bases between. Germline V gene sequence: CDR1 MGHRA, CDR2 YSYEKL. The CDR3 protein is CASSQELREQETQYF. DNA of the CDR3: TGCGCCAGCAGCCAGGAATTACGGGAGCAAGAGACCCAGTACTTC.

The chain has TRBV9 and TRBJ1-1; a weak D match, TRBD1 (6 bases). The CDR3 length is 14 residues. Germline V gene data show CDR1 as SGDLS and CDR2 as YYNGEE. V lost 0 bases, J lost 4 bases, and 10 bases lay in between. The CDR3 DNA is TGTGCCAGCAGCGTAGAGGGGGAGAGCACTGAAGCTTTCTTT. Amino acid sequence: CASSVEGESTEAFF.

The CDR3 here is CASSLPGGEQYF. The CDR3 DNA reads TGTGCCAGCAGTTTACCGGGGGGCGAGCAGTACTTC. J is TRBJ2-5 and V is TRBV27; TRBD2 agrees at 7 bases. The end of the DNA fits TRBJ2-7 better, so the J call may be wrong. This CDR3 is built from 12 residues. Germline CDR1 is MNHEY and CDR2 is SMNVEV (reference sequence).

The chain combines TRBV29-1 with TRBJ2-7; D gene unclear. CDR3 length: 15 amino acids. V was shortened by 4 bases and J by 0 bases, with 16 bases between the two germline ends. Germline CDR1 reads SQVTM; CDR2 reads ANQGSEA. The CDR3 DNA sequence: TGCAGCGTTGTCCCCAACACCTTCAGCTCCTACGAGCAGTACTTC. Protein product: CSVVPNTFSSYEQYF.

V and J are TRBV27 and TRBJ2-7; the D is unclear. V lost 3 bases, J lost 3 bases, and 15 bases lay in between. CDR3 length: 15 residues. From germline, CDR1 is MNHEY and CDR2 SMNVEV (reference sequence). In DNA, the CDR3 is TGTGCCAGCAGTTTCCCCCGGCCCTCCGGCTACGAGCAGTACTTC. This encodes CASSFPRPSGYEQYF.

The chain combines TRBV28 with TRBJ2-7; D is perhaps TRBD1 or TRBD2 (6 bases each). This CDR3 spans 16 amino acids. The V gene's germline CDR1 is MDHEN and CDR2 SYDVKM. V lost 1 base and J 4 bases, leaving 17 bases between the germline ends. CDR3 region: CASSLSGGTLDYEQYF. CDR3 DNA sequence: TGTGCCAGCAGTTTATCTGGGGGGACACTTGATTACGAGCAGTACTTC. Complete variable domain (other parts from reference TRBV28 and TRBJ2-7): DVKVTQSSRYLVKRTGEKVFLECVQDMDHENMFWYRQDPGLGLRLIYFSYDVKMKEKGDIPEGYSVSREKKERFSLILESASTNQTSMYLCASSLSGGTLDYEQYFGPGTRLTVT.

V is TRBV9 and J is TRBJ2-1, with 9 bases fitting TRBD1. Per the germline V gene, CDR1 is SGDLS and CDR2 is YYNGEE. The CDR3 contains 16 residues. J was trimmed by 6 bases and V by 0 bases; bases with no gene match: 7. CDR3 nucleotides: TGTGCCAGCAGCGTAGACCCCCCGGGACAGGGCAATGAGCAGTTCTTC. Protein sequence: CASSVDPPGQGNEQFF.

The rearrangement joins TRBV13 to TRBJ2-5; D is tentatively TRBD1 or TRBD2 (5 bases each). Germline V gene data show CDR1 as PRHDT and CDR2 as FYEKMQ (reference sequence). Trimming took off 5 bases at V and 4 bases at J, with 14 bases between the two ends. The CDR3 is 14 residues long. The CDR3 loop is CASSLTRGVETQYF. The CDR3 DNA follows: TGTGCCAGCAGCCTGACAAGGGGAGTAGAGACCCAGTACTTC.

The CDR3 DNA reads as TGTGCCAGCAGCAGCGGCGGCCGTTACTCCTACAATGAGCAGTTCTTC. Its translation is CASSSGGRYSYNEQFF. The chain employs TRBV11-3 and TRBJ2-1, with D perhaps matching TRBD2 (5 bases). This CDR3 has 16 amino acids. The V and J ends lost 5 bases and 0 bases respectively, with 14 bases between them. Germline CDR1 is SGHNT and CDR2 is YENEEA.

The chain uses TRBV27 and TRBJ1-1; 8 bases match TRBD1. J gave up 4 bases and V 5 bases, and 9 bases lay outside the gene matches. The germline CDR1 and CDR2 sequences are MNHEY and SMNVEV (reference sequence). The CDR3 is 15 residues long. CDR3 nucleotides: TGTGCCAGCAGTCCCAGGGGGCCCGTAGGCACTGAAGCTTTCTTT. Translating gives CASSPRGPVGTEAFF.

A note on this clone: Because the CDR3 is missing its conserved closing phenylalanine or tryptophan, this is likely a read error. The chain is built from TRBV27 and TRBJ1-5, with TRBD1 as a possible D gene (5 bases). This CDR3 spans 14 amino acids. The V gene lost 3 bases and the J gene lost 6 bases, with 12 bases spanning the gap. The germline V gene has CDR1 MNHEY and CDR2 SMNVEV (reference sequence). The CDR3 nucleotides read TGTGCCAGCAGTTTTGGGGCGGGATTTCAGCCCCAGCATTCT. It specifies CASSFGAGFQPQHS.

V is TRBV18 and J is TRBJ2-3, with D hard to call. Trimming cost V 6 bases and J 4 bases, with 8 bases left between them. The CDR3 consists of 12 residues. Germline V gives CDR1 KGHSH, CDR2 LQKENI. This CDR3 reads CASSHGSDTQYF. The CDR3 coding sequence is TGTGCCAGCTCCCACGGGTCAGATACGCAGTATTTT.

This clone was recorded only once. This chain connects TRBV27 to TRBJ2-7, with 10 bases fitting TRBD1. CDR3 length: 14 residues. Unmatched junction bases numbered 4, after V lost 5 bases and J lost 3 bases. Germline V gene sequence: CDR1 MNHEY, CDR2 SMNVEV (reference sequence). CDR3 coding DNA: TGTGCCAGCAGTAAAGGGACAGGGGTCTACGAGCAGTACTTC. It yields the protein CASSKGTGVYEQYF.

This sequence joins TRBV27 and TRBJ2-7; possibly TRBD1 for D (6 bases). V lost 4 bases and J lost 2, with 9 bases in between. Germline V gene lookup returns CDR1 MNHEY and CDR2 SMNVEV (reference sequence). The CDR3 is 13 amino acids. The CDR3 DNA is TGTGCCAGCAGTTACGCAGGGGCCTACGAGCAGTACTTC. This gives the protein CASSYAGAYEQYF.

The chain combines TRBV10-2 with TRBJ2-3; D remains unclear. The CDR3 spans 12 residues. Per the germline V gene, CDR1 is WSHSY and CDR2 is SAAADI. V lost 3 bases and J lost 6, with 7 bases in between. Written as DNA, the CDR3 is TGCGCCAGCAGTGACGTATCCGATACGCAGTATTTT. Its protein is CASSDVSDTQYF.

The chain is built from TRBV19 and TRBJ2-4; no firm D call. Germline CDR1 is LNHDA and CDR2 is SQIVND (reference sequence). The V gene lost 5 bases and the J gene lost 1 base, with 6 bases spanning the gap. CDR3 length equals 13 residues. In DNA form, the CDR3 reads TGTGCCAGTAGTTTGATGGCCAAAAACATTCAGTACTTC. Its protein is CASSLMAKNIQYF. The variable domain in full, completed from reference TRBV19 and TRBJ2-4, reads DGGITQSPKYLFRKEGQNVTLSCEQNLNHDAMYWYRQDPGQGLRLIYYSQIVNDFQKGDIAEGYSVSREKKESFPLTVTSAQKNPTAFYLCASSLMAKNIQYFGAGTRLSVL.